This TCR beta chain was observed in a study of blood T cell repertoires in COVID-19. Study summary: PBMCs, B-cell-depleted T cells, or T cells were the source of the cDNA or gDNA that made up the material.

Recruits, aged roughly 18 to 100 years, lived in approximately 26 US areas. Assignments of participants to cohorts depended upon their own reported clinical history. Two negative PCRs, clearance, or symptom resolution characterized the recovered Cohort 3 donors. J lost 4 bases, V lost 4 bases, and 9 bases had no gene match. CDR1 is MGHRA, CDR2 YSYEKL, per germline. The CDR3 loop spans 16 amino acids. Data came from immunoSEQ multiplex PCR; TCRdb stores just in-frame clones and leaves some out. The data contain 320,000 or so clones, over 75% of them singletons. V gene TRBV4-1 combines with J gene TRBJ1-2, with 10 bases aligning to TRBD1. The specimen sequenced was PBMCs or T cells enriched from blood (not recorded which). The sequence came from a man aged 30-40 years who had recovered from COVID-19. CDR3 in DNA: TGCGCCAGCAGCCCGACCGGGACAGGGGTTTTCTATGGCTACACCTTC. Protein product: CASSPTGTGVFYGYTF.